Below, one TCR beta chain is given with its context. The data were taken from a study of T-cell memory formation after mild COVID-19. Germline V gene lookup returns CDR1 SGHDT and CDR2 YYEEEE. CDR3 length: 15 residues. J gave up 7 bases and V 2 bases, and 7 bases lay outside the gene matches. MiXCR, run by TCRdb on the 5' RACE reads, gives a single entry per CDR3 protein. Of fewer than 550,000 distinct CDR3 sequences in the sample, around 20% were seen once. Sequenced sample: PBMCs or a T cell subset sorted from them (not recorded which). The receptor's source is an adult woman who had mild COVID-19 (a few samples of this study predate the infection). Cell type and time point are not known. The chain carries TRBV5-6 and TRBJ1-2; 11 bases line up with TRBD1. The CDR3 sequence: CASSFVGDRGGGYTF. The CDR3 nucleotides are TGTGCCAGCAGCTTCGTGGGGGACAGGGGGGGTGGCTACACCTTC.